This record covers a single T cell receptor beta chain. These data belong to a study of blood T cell repertoires in COVID-19. Trimming took 3 bases from V and 6 from J, leaving 12 bases between them. Germline V lookup: CDR1 SGHKS, CDR2 YYEKEE (reference sequence). The length of the CDR3 is 14 residues. Libraries were prepared by immunoSEQ multiplex PCR; TCRdb keeps only in-frame clonotypes and omits some of them. The sample consists of fewer than 150,000 clones, around 83% of them appearing once. This TCR came from a man aged 25 to 45 who had recovered from COVID-19. V is TRBV5-5 and J is TRBJ1-4; possibly TRBD1 for D (6 bases). Source material: PBMCs or T cells enriched from blood (not recorded which). For the CDR3, the DNA is TGTGCCAGCAGCTCTAGAGGGGGGGATGAAAAACTGTTTTTT. It specifies CASSSRGGDEKLFF.